The clone carrying this TCR beta chain rates as medium-sized. No antigen is known for it. These data are taken from a study of T cells in localized non-small cell lung cancer. The data were produced by immunoSEQ multiplex PCR, yet TCRdb's version contains in-frame clones alone and is incomplete. The data contain some 2,000 clones, less than 25% of them seen just once; the ten biggest clones take up approximately 8.7%. Germline values: CDR1 SGDLS, CDR2 YYNGEE. Trimming removed 7 bases from V and 2 bases from J, with 25 bases in between. CDR3 length: 18 residues. Whole-study results and caveats: Uninvolved adjacent lung had more T cell clonality than any other tissue, topping tumor.

The receptor was derived from a male donor aged 60 or older with stage I lung adenocarcinoma. This chain uses TRBV9 with TRBJ1-5; perhaps TRBD1 as D (5 bases). The sequenced sample was normal lung tissue next to the tumor, obtained before any cancer treatment. The CDR3 protein is CASGRDRGITLGNQPQHF. CDR3 nucleotides: TGTGCCAGCGGGCGGGACCGGGGGATAACGTTGGGCAATCAGCCCCAGCATTTT.